Sequencing of this T cell receptor (beta chain) was carried out in a study of T cell responses to AZD1222 COVID-19 vaccine. Study-wide points: Reports indicate that nearly half of spike-specific TCRs are directed at unmutated variant regions. Just six AZD1222 recipients were seropositive at baseline. Distributed over spike, vaccine-associated CD4 TCRs predominated at 160-218 and 743-854. Increases in Spike-specific TCR breadth and depth were seen after two AZD1222 doses.

CDR3 length: 15 amino acids. Generated by immunoSEQ multiplex PCR, the TCRdb table keeps only in-frame clones and is missing some. The sample has some 250,000 clones; almost 95% are singletons. As regards this clone: Its antigen is currently unknown.

The sequencing used peripheral blood, collected 28 days after the second AZD1222 dose. This receptor was identified in an adult who received the AZD1222 COVID-19 vaccine. The chain joins TRBV12-1 to TRBJ1-4; the table's D call, TRBD1, has no DNA check behind it. TRBV12-1 is listed as a pseudogene. CDR3 loop: CASSFDDSYSEKLFF. CDR3 coding DNA: TGTGCCAGCAGCTTTGACGACAGCTACTCTGAAAAACTGTTTTTT.